This TCR beta chain was observed in a study of CD8+CD57+ T cells in acquired aplastic anemia. In the study overall: 3.2 ug was the average amount of DNA from sorted CD4+ and CD8+ cells.

For sequencing, patients were chosen who had shown expansion of CD8+CD57+ cells by flow cytometry. The V gene end was trimmed by 1 base and the J gene end by 4 bases; junction bases not matched to a gene: 4. CDR3 length equals 15 residues. The germline V gene has CDR1 SGHTA and CDR2 FQGNSA. TCR beta VDJ and CDR3 were profiled, and genomic DNA was the template. TCRdb re-called the reads with MiXCR, one entry per CDR3 protein. The sample shows just over 200,000 distinct CDR3 sequences, 65% of them seen only once. This clonotype was observed at least ten times. This TCR derives from a human donor with aplastic anemia. Sequencing was performed on sorted CD4+, CD8+, or CD8+CD57+ T cells (not recorded which) from PBMCs. This chain uses TRBV7-2 with TRBJ2-1, with 7 bases fitting TRBD2. CDR3 DNA sequence: TGTGCCAGCAGCTTAGAAGCGGGGAGGTACAATGAGCAGTTCTTC. Protein: CASSLEAGRYNEQFF.